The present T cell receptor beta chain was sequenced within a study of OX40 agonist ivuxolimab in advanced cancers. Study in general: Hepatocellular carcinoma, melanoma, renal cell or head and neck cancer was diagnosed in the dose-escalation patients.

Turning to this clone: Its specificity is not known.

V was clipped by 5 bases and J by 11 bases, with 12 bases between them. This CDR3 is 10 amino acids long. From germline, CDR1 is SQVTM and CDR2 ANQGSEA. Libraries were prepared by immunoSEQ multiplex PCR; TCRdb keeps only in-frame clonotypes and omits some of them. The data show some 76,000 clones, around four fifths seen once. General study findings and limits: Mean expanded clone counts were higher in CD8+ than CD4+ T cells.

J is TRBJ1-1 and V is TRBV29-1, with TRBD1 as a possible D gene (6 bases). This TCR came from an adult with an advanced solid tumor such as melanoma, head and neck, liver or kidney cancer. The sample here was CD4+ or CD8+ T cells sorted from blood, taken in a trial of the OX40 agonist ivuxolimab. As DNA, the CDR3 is TGCAGCGTTCTTGACAGGCTTGCTTTCTTT. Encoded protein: CSVLDRLAFF.